Sequencing of this T cell receptor beta chain was carried out in a study of blood T cell repertoires in COVID-19. Study-level background: PBMCs, B-cell-depleted T cells, or T cells were the source of the cDNA or gDNA that made up the material.

Original data processing: From reference gene primer amplification, estimates of nucleated cell counts were derived. TCRdb's table, derived via immunoSEQ multiplex PCR, lists solely in-frame clones and lacks some. The DNA gave D and trimming, while V, J and clone size come from that table. The data contain about 140,000 clones, roughly 80% of them singletons. Of note for this clone: The same CDR3 also results from other DNA sequences found in this sample.

V lost 4 bases and J 0 bases, leaving 16 bases between the germline ends. CDR3 size: 17 residues. The germline V gene encodes CDR1 MDHEN and CDR2 SYDVKM. The origin of this receptor is a woman aged 45-65 years with active or convalescent COVID-19. V usage is TRBV28 and J usage is TRBJ1-5; D may be TRBD1 (6 bases). Material: peripheral blood. CDR3 bases: TGTGCCAGCAGTTACAGGGAATATGGAGATAGCAATCAGCCCCAGCATTTT. It is translated as CASSYREYGDSNQPQHF.